Following are 23 T cell receptor beta chains from one sample sequenced in a study of graft-versus-host responses after intestinal transplantation. No antigens are known for them. Clones were read by immunoSEQ multiplex PCR, and TCRdb kept only the in-frame ones, dropping some. In the table there are 75,000 to 100,000 clones, around 92% of which are singletons. The input for sequencing was unstimulated CD4+ T cells sorted from spleen or lymph node cells, taken before transplant. The receptor source for this set is a human donor who was the organ donor for an intestinal transplant.

The chain couples TRBV7-9 to TRBJ1-5; 8 bases are shared with TRBD1. Germline loops: CDR1 SEHNR, CDR2 FQNEAQ (reference sequence). The ends lost 5 bases at V and 3 bases at J; junction bases unmatched: 12. This CDR3 comprises 17 residues. The chain's CDR3 is CASSPGSGTGPNQPQHF. The CDR3 DNA follows: TGTGCCAGCAGCCCGGGATCCGGGACAGGCCCCAATCAGCCCCAGCATTTT.

The chain employs TRBV6-1 and TRBJ2-7; TRBD1 might be the D (5 bases). CDR3 length equals 14 residues. The V and J ends lost 4 bases and 3 bases respectively, with 13 bases between them. CDR1 is MNHNS, CDR2 SASEGT, per germline. CDR3 bases: TGTGCCAGCAGTGTGAACTCAGGGTACTACGAGCAGTACTTC. Residues: CASSVNSGYYEQYF.

The chain recombines TRBV10-3 with TRBJ1-2; D gene unclear. Germline CDR1 and CDR2: ENHRY and SYGVKD. The CDR3 length is 16 residues. V lost 5 bases, J lost 0 bases, and 16 bases lay in between. CDR3 amino acids: CAISPRGGSSNYGYTF. In nucleotides, the CDR3 is TGTGCCATCAGTCCTAGAGGTGGATCCTCTAACTATGGCTACACCTTC.

The rearrangement uses TRBV18 and TRBJ1-1; 7 positions agree with TRBD1. V gave up 2 bases and J gave up 12 bases; unmatched junction bases: 6. In germline, CDR1 is KGHSH, CDR2 LQKENI. The length of the CDR3 is 12 residues. In nucleotides, the CDR3 is TGTGCCAGCTCACCAGAGACAGGGCGTTCTTTCTTT. Amino acids: CASSPETGRSFF.

The gene calls are TRBV7-6 and TRBJ1-6; 7 bases map to TRBD1. Germline V CDR1 and CDR2: SGHVS, FNYEAQ. J was trimmed by 9 bases and V by 5 bases; bases with no gene match: 7. There are 14 residues in the CDR3. The DNA of the CDR3 is TGTGCCAGCAGCCGGACAGGCGAATTTTCACCCCTCCACTTT. It encodes CASSRTGEFSPLHF.

Only a few counts were recorded for this clone. The genes are TRBV10-3 and TRBJ1-1; 10 bases line up with TRBD1. This CDR3 has 14 residues. Germline V gives CDR1 ENHRY, CDR2 SYGVKD. The V and J ends lost 7 bases and 3 bases, in that order; junction bases with no gene match: 5. In DNA form, the CDR3 reads TGTGCCATCACACAGACAGGGGGCGACACTGAAGCTTTCTTT. This encodes CAITQTGGDTEAFF.

This rearrangement joins TRBV30 to TRBJ1-1; tentative D call: TRBD1 (5 bases). The CDR3 has 13 residues. Germline-derived CDR1 and CDR2 are GTSNPN and SVGIG (reference sequence). Trimming took 4 bases from V and 3 from J, leaving 12 bases between them. The CDR3 sequence is CAWNKARDTEAFF. The CDR3 DNA follows: TGTGCCTGGAACAAGGCCAGGGACACTGAAGCTTTCTTT.

The chain joins TRBV7-3 to TRBJ2-3, with TRBD1 matching over 10 bases. The CDR3 loop spans 14 amino acids. V lost 5 bases to trimming and J lost 5 bases; unmatched junction nucleotides: 4. CDR1 and CDR2 from the germline V gene are SGHTA and FQGTGA. CDR3 in amino acids: CASSPDRGGDTQYF. Written as DNA, the CDR3 is TGTGCCAGCAGCCCGGACAGGGGGGGAGATACGCAGTATTTT.

J is TRBJ1-2 and V is TRBV5-4; D gene uncertain. Looked up from germline, CDR1 is SGHNT and CDR2 is YYREEE (reference sequence). The CDR3 is 12 amino acids. Trimming cost V 0 bases and J 4 bases, with 4 bases left between them. The DNA for the CDR3 is TGTGCCAGCAGCTTGGACTTCTATGGCTACACCTTC. Translating it yields CASSLDFYGYTF.

This chain connects TRBV5-8 to TRBJ1-5; TRBD1 agrees at 7 bases. J lost 7 bases, V lost 0 bases, and 10 bases had no gene match. This CDR3 contains 16 residues. In germline, CDR1 is SGHTS, CDR2 YDEGEE. The CDR3 sequence: CASSLGDSYSRQPQHF. CDR3 nucleotides: TGTGCCAGCAGCTTGGGGGACAGCTACTCCCGGCAGCCCCAGCATTTT.

J is TRBJ2-7 and V is TRBV4-3; 8 positions match TRBD2. Trimming took 0 bases from V and 3 from J; bases not matched to a gene: 7. Germline-derived CDR1 and CDR2 are LGHNA and YSLEER. CDR3 size: 16 residues. In DNA form, the CDR3 reads TGCGCCAGCAGCCAAGAGAACAGGCGGGGGGACTACGAGCAGTACTTC. Amino acids: CASSQENRRGDYEQYF.

The V gene is TRBV19, the J gene TRBJ2-1; TRBD2 is a possible D gene (5 bases). The CDR3 is made up of 14 amino acids. The germline gives CDR1 LNHDA, CDR2 SQIVND (reference sequence). Trimming removed 9 bases from V and 5 bases from J, with 17 bases in between. The CDR3 DNA follows: TGTGCCAGCTCGAGGGAGTTCGTTCACAATGAGCAGTTCTTC. Protein product: CASSREFVHNEQFF.

To note about this clone: Other DNA sequences in this specimen translate into the identical CDR3. J is TRBJ1-5 and V is TRBV10-3; D perhaps matches TRBD1 (6 bases). Germline V gene data show CDR1 as ENHRY and CDR2 as SYGVKD. V lost 3 bases and J lost 1, with 7 bases in between. The CDR3 has 14 amino acids. CDR3 in DNA: TGTGCCATCAGTGAACAGGGAAGCAATCAGCCCCAGCATTTT. Translating gives CAISEQGSNQPQHF.

The genes are TRBV4-3 and TRBJ2-1, with TRBD2 matching over 9 bases. The CDR3 spans 17 residues. The V and J ends lost 0 bases and 3 bases, in that order; junction bases with no gene match: 6. The germline V gene has CDR1 LGHNA and CDR2 YSLEER. DNA of the CDR3: TGCGCCAGCAGCCAAGACTCGACTAGCGGATACTACAATGAGCAGTTCTTC. Amino acids: CASSQDSTSGYYNEQFF.

V usage is TRBV11-3 and J usage is TRBJ2-7, with a tentative D call TRBD2 (6 bases). V gave up 4 bases and J gave up 6 bases, with 19 bases separating them. CDR3 size: 15 residues. CDR1 is SGHNT, CDR2 YENEEA, per germline. This CDR3 is CASSSNPGLGGEQYF. CDR3 coding DNA: TGTGCCAGCAGCTCAAACCCGGGGTTGGGGGGCGAGCAGTACTTC. Looking up the rest from reference TRBV11-3 and TRBJ2-7 gives the full variable domain: EAGVVQSPRYKIIEKKQPVAFWCNPISGHNTLYWYLQNLGQGPELLIRYENEEAVDDSQLPKDRFSAERLKGVDSTLKIQPAELGDSAVYLCASSSNPGLGGEQYFGPGTRLTVT.

The chain carries TRBV4-3 and TRBJ2-5; D unresolved. Trimming removed 0 bases at V and 1 base at J, with 9 bases between. This CDR3 has 15 amino acids. Per the germline V gene, CDR1 is LGHNA and CDR2 is YSLEER. As DNA, the CDR3 is TGCGCCAGCAGCCAAGACAGCCCGGGCCAAGAGACCCAGTACTTC. This encodes CASSQDSPGQETQYF.

The chain has TRBV4-2 and TRBJ2-1; possibly TRBD2 for D (7 bases). Germline loops: CDR1 LGHNA, CDR2 YNFKEQ. The CDR3 consists of 16 residues. Trimming shortened V by 2 bases and J by 7 bases, and 18 bases separated the two germline ends. CDR3 in amino acids: CASSQFAGAPGNEQFF. The CDR3 DNA sequence: TGTGCCAGCAGCCAATTCGCGGGGGCCCCCGGGAATGAGCAGTTCTTC.

The chain combines TRBV14 with TRBJ2-1, with D possibly matching TRBD2 (5 bases). From germline, CDR1 is SGHDN and CDR2 FVKESK. The CDR3 runs to 14 residues. V lost 0 bases and J 7 bases, leaving 10 bases between the germline ends. This CDR3 reads CASSQDLAGNEQFF. DNA of the CDR3: TGTGCCAGCAGCCAAGATTTGGCGGGTAATGAGCAGTTCTTC.

The gene calls are TRBV18 and TRBJ1-5; TRBD1 matches at 7 bases. Germline V gene sequence: CDR1 KGHSH, CDR2 LQKENI. CDR3 length: 14 residues. J was trimmed by 5 bases and V by 2 bases; bases with no gene match: 3. CDR3 region: CASSPGGGYQPQHF. The CDR3 coding sequence is TGTGCCAGCTCACCAGGAGGGGGCTATCAGCCCCAGCATTTT.

This chain uses TRBV5-1 with TRBJ2-7, with 13 bases that match TRBD2. V shed 4 bases, J shed 7 bases, and the junction held 5 bases outside the gene matches. Germline V gene data show CDR1 as SGHRS and CDR2 as YFSETQ. CDR3 size: 14 residues. The CDR3 region has the DNA TGCGCCAGCAGCCGGGGGGGACTAGCGGGGGAGCAGTACTTC. It yields the protein CASSRGGLAGEQYF.

For this clone: Other DNA sequences within the sample encode an identical CDR3. The chain employs TRBV9 and TRBJ2-3; 8 bases are a match to TRBD2. From germline, CDR1 is SGDLS and CDR2 YYNGEE. J was trimmed by 1 base and V by 4 bases; bases with no gene match: 2. The CDR3 runs to 14 residues. The CDR3 DNA reads as TGTGCCAGCAGCTTCGGGGGGGGCACAGATACGCAGTATTTT. Amino acids: CASSFGGGTDTQYF.

The chain couples TRBV7-3 to TRBJ2-3, with 7 bases aligning to TRBD2. Germline-derived CDR1 and CDR2 are SGHTA and FQGTGA. The CDR3 runs 15 residues. V lost 5 bases to trimming and J lost 4 bases; unmatched junction nucleotides: 9. DNA of the CDR3: TGTGCCAGCAGCCGTACCGGGACTACGCCAGATACGCAGTATTTT. Translation: CASSRTGTTPDTQYF. The variable domain in full, with the rest retrieved from reference TRBV7-3 and TRBJ2-3, is GAGVSQTPSNKVTEKGKYVELRCDPISGHTALYWYRQSLGQGPEFLIYFQGTGAADDSGLPNDRFFAVRPEGSVSTLKIQRTERGDSAVYLCASSRTGTTPDTQYFGPGTRLTVL.

The chain carries TRBV6-5 and TRBJ2-3; TRBD2 matches 7 bases. CDR1 and CDR2 from the germline V gene are MNHEY and SVGAGI. After removal of 4 bases from V and 6 bases from J, the junction contained 10 bases not matched to a gene. This CDR3 has 15 residues. Written as DNA, the CDR3 is TGTGCCAGCAGTTTTAGCGGGCTTTGGGGTGATACGCAGTATTTT. Protein product: CASSFSGLWGDTQYF.